This T cell receptor (beta chain) is drawn from a study of blood T cell repertoires in COVID-19. The overall study: Nucleic acid was either cDNA or gDNA, and it came from T cells, B-cell-depleted T cells, or PBMCs.

This study enrolled people aged about 18 to 100 from under 25 US geographic areas. Produced via immunoSEQ multiplex PCR; TCRdb's table is partial and in-frame only. The sample carries 200,000 to 300,000 clones, around 89% recorded once. The sequence came from a woman in her thirties or forties with acute COVID-19. The source material was PBMCs or T cells enriched from blood (not recorded which).

CDR3: CASSSGTSGSYEQYV. CDR3 DNA: TGTGCCAGTAGTTCAGGGACTAGCGGGAGTTACGAGCAGTACGTC. The chain links TRBV19 to TRBJ2-7, with 14 nucleotides matching TRBD2. This CDR3 spans 15 amino acids. Trimming at V came to 5 bases and at J to 4 bases, leaving 4 bases not matched to a gene. CDR1 is LNHDA and CDR2 is SQIVND in the germline V gene (reference sequence).